This T cell receptor (beta chain) was found in a study of cytomegalovirus exposure and HLA in healthy donors. Worth noting for this clone: What it binds is unknown.

The PCR made use of 60 Vbeta and 13 Jbeta primers. The assay was immunoSEQ multiplex PCR, and TCRdb's table has in-frame clones only and misses some. The sample consists of approximately 100,000 clones, about three quarters of them appearing once. General study results and limits: Among TCR beta chains of equal frequency, HLA-associated ones were more clonally expanded in a later analysis. Most subjects' HLA-A and HLA-B alleles were reportedly predicted from TCR beta sequences.

Sequenced material: PBMCs. The sequence came from a man in his forties or fifties in good health and CMV-seronegative.

The CDR3 here is CASSWDRGRGNTIYF. DNA of the CDR3: TGTGCCAGCAGCTGGGACAGGGGGCGCGGAAACACCATATATTTT. The chain employs TRBV5-6 and TRBJ1-3; 12 nucleotides match TRBD1. Losses at the gene ends were 3 bases for V and 4 bases for J; bases not matched to a gene: 2. The CDR3 is made up of 15 amino acids. CDR1 is SGHDT and CDR2 is YYEEEE in the germline V gene.